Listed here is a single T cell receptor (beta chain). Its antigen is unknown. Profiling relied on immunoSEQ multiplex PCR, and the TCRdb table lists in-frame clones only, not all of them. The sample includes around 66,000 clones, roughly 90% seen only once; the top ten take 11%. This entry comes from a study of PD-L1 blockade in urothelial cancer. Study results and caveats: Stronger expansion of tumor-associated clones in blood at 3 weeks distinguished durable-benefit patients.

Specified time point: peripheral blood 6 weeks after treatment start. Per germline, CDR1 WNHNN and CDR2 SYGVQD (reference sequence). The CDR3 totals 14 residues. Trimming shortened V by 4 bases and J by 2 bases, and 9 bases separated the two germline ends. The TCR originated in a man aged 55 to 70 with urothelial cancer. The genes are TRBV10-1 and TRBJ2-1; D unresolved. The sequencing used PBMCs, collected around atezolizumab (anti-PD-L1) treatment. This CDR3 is CASSVERTYNEQFF. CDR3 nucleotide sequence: TGCGCCAGCAGTGTAGAGCGAACCTACAATGAGCAGTTCTTC.